Listed below are T cell receptor beta chains from one sample, sequenced in a study of blood T cell repertoires in COVID-19. Here immunoSEQ multiplex PCR was the method, and the copy in TCRdb shows in-frame clones only, minus some. The top ten hold 1.6% of the sample, which has under 250,000 clones, more than 75% seen once. What was sequenced was peripheral blood. Every receptor here comes from an older woman who had recovered from COVID-19. The CDR3 runs from the conserved cysteine through the conserved F or W. D genes are given only for firm matches. Clone size appears in some rows only: once, few, many, or a class for an expanded clone.

-	TRBD1	TRBV5-4	TRBJ1-1	TGTGCCAGCAGCCGACAGGGTACCCCTGAAGCTTTCTTT	CASSRQGTPEAFF
-	-	TRBV3-1/TRBV3-2	TRBJ1-4	TGTGCCAGCAGCCAAGGAGGAAAACTGTTTTTT	CASSQGGKLFF
-	-	TRBV7-9	TRBJ2-2	TGTGCCAGCAGCTTAATGGCGGTGGCAGCCGGGGAGCTGTTTTTT	CASSLMAVAAGELFF
-	-	TRBV28	TRBJ1-6	TGTGCCAGCAGTTTATCGGGGAGCTCCTATAATTCACCCCTCCACTTT	CASSLSGSSYNSPLHF
-	TRBD1	TRBV2	TRBJ2-7	TGTGCCAGCACAGGACAGGGAGATCACTACGAGCAGTACTTC	CASTGQGDHYEQYF
-	-	TRBV10-3	TRBJ2-1	TGTGCCATATGGAGGGGACCTGACTACAATGAGCAGTTCTTC	CAIWRGPDYNEQFF
-	-	TRBV7-3	TRBJ2-3	TGTGCCAGCAGCTTAACGGGGGGTTCATCAGATACGCAGTATTTT	CASSLTGGSSDTQYF
-	-	TRBV4-2	TRBJ2-7	TGTGCCAGCAGCCAAGATCTTGGGGACACCCACTCCTACGAGCAGTACTTC	CASSQDLGDTHSYEQYF
-	-	TRBV11-1	TRBJ2-3	TGTGCCAGCAGCTCCCCAAGGGGCCCAGATACGCAGTATTTT	CASSSPRGPDTQYF
-	-	TRBV2	TRBJ1-4	TGTGCCAGCAGTGAGAGGACTAATGAAAAACTGTTTTTT	CASSERTNEKLFF
-	-	TRBV5-4	TRBJ2-1	TGTGCCAGCAGCCTGCGGAGGGAGCAGTTCTTC	CASSLRREQFF
-	-	TRBV5-1	TRBJ2-7	TGCGCCAGCAGCTTGGTTTCGCAGGAAACCTACGAGCAGTACTTC	CASSLVSQETYEQYF
-	-	TRBV5-1	TRBJ2-3	TGCGCCAGCAGACAGGGTACAGATACGCAGTATTTT	CASRQGTDTQYF
-	TRBD2	TRBV10-3	TRBJ2-1	TGTGCCATCAGACGGACTAGCGGGGGGTCTTCGAACAATGAGCAGTTCTTC	CAIRRTSGGSSNNEQFF
-	TRBD1	TRBV9	TRBJ1-1	TGTGCCAGCAGCGTTTTGGGACAGGGTTCCGCTGAAGCTTTCTTT	CASSVLGQGSAEAFF
-	TRBD1	TRBV25-1	TRBJ1-1	TGTGCCAGCAGTGAACCCCGACAGGGGAGCACTGAAGCTTTCTTT	CASSEPRQGSTEAFF
once	-	TRBV4-1	TRBJ2-3	TGCGCCAGCAGCCACTCTGTGGATACGCAGTATTTT	CASSHSVDTQYF
-	TRBD1	TRBV7-2	TRBJ1-5	TGTGCCAGCAGCTTAGGAGGCAGGGGGCAGCCCCAGCATTTT	CASSLGGRGQPQHF
-	-	TRBV5-4	TRBJ2-7	TGTGCCAGCAGCTTGGACGACGGAGCGTACTACGAGCAGTACTTC	CASSLDDGAYYEQYF
-	-	TRBV5-5	TRBJ1-5	TGTGCCAGCGCCGCCGGGGGAGGCAATCAGCCCCAGCATTTT	CASAAGGGNQPQHF
-	TRBD1	TRBV24-1	TRBJ2-2	TGTGCCACCAGTGATGGGACAGGGGGAGTTACCGGGGAGCTGTTTTTT	CATSDGTGGVTGELFF
-	TRBD1	TRBV5-1	TRBJ1-5	TGCGCCAGCAGCTATGGGACAGGGGATCAGCCCCAGCATTTT	CASSYGTGDQPQHF
-	-	TRBV6-1	TRBJ1-6	TGTGCCAGCAGTGAAGCGCCAGATTCACCCCTCCACTTT	CASSEAPDSPLHF
-	TRBD2	TRBV15	TRBJ2-7	TGTGCCACCAGCAGGCTACTAGCGGGGGGATACGAGCAGTACTTC	CATSRLLAGGYEQYF
-	-	TRBV28	TRBJ1-2	TGTGCCAGCAGTTTATTCGGTAGCTATGGCTACACCTTC	CASSLFGSYGYTF
-	-	TRBV9	TRBJ1-3	TGTGCCAGCAGCGTAGGAAGACGGTACAGCTCTGGAAACACCATATATTTT	CASSVGRRYSSGNTIYF
-	-	TRBV10-3	TRBJ2-7	TGTGCCATCAGTGAGTCGAACAGACCTTCCTACGAGCAGTACTTC	CAISESNRPSYEQYF
-	TRBD1	TRBV3-1/TRBV3-2	TRBJ2-1	TGTGCCAGCAGCCTATTGGCCGGGACAGGGGCTAGCAATGAGCAGTTCTTC	CASSLLAGTGASNEQFF
once	TRBD1	TRBV19	TRBJ1-5	TGTGCCAGTAGTCTTTGGTTCCGACAGGGGGGGCAGCCCCAGCATTTT	CASSLWFRQGGQPQHF
-	-	TRBV5-6	TRBJ2-7	TGTGCCAGCAGCTTGGTTGATTGGCGCGGGTACGAGCAGTACTTC	CASSLVDWRGYEQYF
-	-	TRBV19	TRBJ2-2	TGTGCCAGTAGTAAGGGGCAGACTCCCGGGGAGCTGTTTTTT	CASSKGQTPGELFF
-	TRBD2	TRBV5-1	TRBJ2-7	TGCGCCAGCAGCTTGAGGCGGGGGGACTACGAGCAGTACTTC	CASSLRRGDYEQYF
-	TRBD1	TRBV27	TRBJ1-6	TGTGCCAGCAGTTTTAGTTTGACAGGGGTAGTATCACCCCTCCACTTT	CASSFSLTGVVSPLHF
-	TRBD2	TRBV6-5	TRBJ2-5	TGTGCCAGCAGTTCGGGACTAGCGGGACAAGAGACCCAGTACTTC	CASSSGLAGQETQYF
-	-	TRBV18	TRBJ1-1	TGTGCCAGCTCACCGAAGACAGTGAAGGGTGAGGCTTTCTTT	CASSPKTVKGEAFF
once	TRBD1	TRBV28	TRBJ1-1	TGTGCCAGCAGAAAACAGGGGACGGACACTGAAGCTTTCTTT	CASRKQGTDTEAFF
-	TRBD2	TRBV4-1	TRBJ2-3	TGCGCCAGCAGCCGGAAACTAGCGGGGGTGGTAGATACGCAGTATTTT	CASSRKLAGVVDTQYF
-	-	TRBV6-4	TRBJ1-1	TGTGCCAGCAGTGTTCAGAAGAACACTGAAGCTTTCTTT	CASSVQKNTEAFF
-	TRBD1	TRBV9	TRBJ2-3	TGTGCCAGCAGCAGGACAGGGGGCTATAGCACAGATACGCAGTATTTT	CASSRTGGYSTDTQYF
-	-	TRBV27	TRBJ2-3	TGTGCCAGCAGGTCTAACAGCCTTCCCACAGATACGCAGTATTTT	CASRSNSLPTDTQYF
-	-	TRBV4-3	TRBJ1-6	TGCGCCAGCAGCCAAGAGGGGACAAATAATTCACCCCTCCACTTT	CASSQEGTNNSPLHF
-	-	TRBV19	TRBJ2-5	TGTGCCAGTAGTATCGTTACCGGAGAGACCCAGTACTTC	CASSIVTGETQYF
-	-	TRBV6-5	TRBJ2-2	TGTGCCAGCAGTTACGAATTTGGCTTAACGGGGGAGCTGTTTTTT	CASSYEFGLTGELFF
-	-	TRBV27	TRBJ1-1	TGTGCCAGCAGACGTCCAGGGAACACTGAAGCTTTCTTT	CASRRPGNTEAFF
-	TRBD1	TRBV7-6	TRBJ1-1	TGTGCCAGCAGCTCTACAGGGGTGCTGTGGACTGAAGCTTTCTTT	CASSSTGVLWTEAFF
-	-	TRBV5-1	TRBJ2-1	TGCGCCAGCAGCTTGGACCCAGGGCGGCCGGCTGAGCAGTTCTTC	CASSLDPGRPAEQFF
-	TRBD1	TRBV12-5	TRBJ2-7	TGTGCTAGTGGTCTCCTCTCTAGGGGGCCCCTACGAACCTACGAGCAGTACTTC	CASGLLSRGPLRTYEQYF
-	TRBD1	TRBV6-5	TRBJ2-3	TGTGCCAGCAGTTCTGGGACAGGGGGCATAGATACGCAGTATTTT	CASSSGTGGIDTQYF
-	TRBD1	TRBV19	TRBJ2-5	TGTGCCAGTAGTTCTCACGAGACAGGGGCCTCCCAGTACTTC	CASSSHETGASQYF
-	TRBD2	TRBV20-1	TRBJ2-7	TGCAGTGCTAGTACTAGCGGGGCTAGAGAGCAGTACTTC	CSASTSGAREQYF